This T cell receptor beta chain was captured by sequencing in a study of beta chain features in type 1 diabetes. Trimming removed 7 bases from V and 4 bases from J; junction bases left unmatched: 3. The CDR3 has 12 amino acids. Germline assignment: CDR1 MDHEN and CDR2 SYDVKM. This clone was observed at least ten times. Expressed TCRB transcripts were sequenced because the entire RNA isolate underwent reverse transcription. TCRdb keeps only in-frame clones here, not all; method: immunoSEQ multiplex PCR. The sample holds roughly 140,000 clones, approximately 8.1% seen once. The material sequenced was central memory CD4+ T cells from blood. The receptor's source is a man in his late teens or twenties in good health. The chain is built from TRBV28 and TRBJ2-7; TRBD1 agrees at 8 bases. The DNA of the CDR3 is TGTGCCAGCACAAGACAGGGGTACGAGCAGTACTTC. Translating gives CASTRQGYEQYF.